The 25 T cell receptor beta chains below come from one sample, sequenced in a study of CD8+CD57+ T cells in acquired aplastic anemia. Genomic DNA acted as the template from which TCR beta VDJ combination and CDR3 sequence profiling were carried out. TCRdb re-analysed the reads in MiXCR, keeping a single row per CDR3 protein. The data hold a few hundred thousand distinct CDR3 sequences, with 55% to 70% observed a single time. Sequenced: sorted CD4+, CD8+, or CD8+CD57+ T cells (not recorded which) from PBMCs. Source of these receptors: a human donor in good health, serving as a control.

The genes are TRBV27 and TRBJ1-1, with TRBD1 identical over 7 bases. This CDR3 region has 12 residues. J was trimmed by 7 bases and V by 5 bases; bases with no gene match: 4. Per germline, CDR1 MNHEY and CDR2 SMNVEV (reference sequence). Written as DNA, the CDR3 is TGTGCCAGCAGTCGCGGGACAGTTGAAGCTTTCTTT. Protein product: CASSRGTVEAFF.

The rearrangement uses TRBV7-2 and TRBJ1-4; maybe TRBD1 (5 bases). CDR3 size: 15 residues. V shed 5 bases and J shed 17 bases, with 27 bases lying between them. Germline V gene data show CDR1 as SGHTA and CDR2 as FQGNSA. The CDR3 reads CASSLRVGQETQYFF. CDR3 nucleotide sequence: TGTGCCAGCAGCCTACGGGTGGGGCAAGAGACCCAGTACTTTTTT.

CDR3 region: CASSLAGNFYEQYF. CDR3 nucleotides: TGTGCCAGCAGCTTGGCCGGTAATTTCTACGAGCAGTACTTC. The rearrangement uses TRBV5-6 and TRBJ2-7, with D uncertain. The CDR3 covers 14 residues. V was pared by 0 bases and J by 3 bases, with 10 bases between. Germline V gene data show CDR1 as SGHDT and CDR2 as YYEEEE.

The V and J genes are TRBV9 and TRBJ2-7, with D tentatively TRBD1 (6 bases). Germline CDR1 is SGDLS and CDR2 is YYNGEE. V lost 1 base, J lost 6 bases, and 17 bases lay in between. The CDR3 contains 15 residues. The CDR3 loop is CASSVTADSYTEQYF. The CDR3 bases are TGTGCCAGCAGCGTAACGGCGGACAGCTACACCGAGCAGTACTTC.

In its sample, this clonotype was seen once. The DNA for the CDR3 is TGTGCCACCAGCAGAGCCCCCGGGACTACATCCACCGGGGAGCTGTTTTTT. Residues: CATSRAPGTTSTGELFF. The V and J genes are TRBV15 and TRBJ2-2; 7 bases are shared with TRBD2. V shed 1 base, J shed 4 bases, and the junction held 9 bases outside the gene matches. The length of the CDR3 is 17 residues. Germline V gives CDR1 LNHNV, CDR2 YYDKDF (reference sequence).

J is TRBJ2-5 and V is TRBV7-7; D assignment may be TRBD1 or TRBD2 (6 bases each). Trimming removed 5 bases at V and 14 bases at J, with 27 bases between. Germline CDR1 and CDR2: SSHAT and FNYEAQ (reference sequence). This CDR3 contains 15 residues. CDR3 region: CASSLERAQGTQYYF. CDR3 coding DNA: TGTGCCAGCAGCCTCGAGCGGGCCCAGGGGACCCAGTACTACTTC. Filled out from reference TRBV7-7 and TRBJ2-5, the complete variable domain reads GAGVSQSPRYKVTKRGQDVTLRCDPISSHATLYWYQQALGQGPEFLTYFNYEAQPDKSGLPSDRFSAERPEGSISTLTIQRTEQRDSAMYRCASSLERAQGTQYYFGPGTRLLVL.

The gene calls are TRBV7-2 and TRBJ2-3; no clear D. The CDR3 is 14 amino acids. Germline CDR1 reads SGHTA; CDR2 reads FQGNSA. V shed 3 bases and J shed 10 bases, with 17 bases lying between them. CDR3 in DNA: TGTGCCAGCAGCTTTTCTCGGAGCACAGCTTCGCAGTATTTT. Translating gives CASSFSRSTASQYF. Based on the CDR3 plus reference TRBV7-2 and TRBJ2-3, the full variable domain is GAGVSQSPSNKVTEKGKDVELRCDPISGHTALYWYRQSLGQGLEFLIYFQGNSAPDKSGLPSDRFSAERTGGSVSTLTIQRTQQEDSAVYLCASSFSRSTASQYFGPGTRLTVL.

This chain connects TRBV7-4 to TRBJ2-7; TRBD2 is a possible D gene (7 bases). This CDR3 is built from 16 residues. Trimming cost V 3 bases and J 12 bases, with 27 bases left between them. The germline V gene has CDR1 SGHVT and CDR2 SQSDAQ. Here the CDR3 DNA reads TGTGCCAGCAGCTTGGAAGGAGGGGGGGCGGCCAACAAGCGGTACTTC. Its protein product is CASSLEGGGAANKRYF. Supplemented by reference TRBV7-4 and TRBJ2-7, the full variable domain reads GAGVSQSPRYKVAKRGRDVALRCDSISGHVTLYWYRQTLGQGSEVLTYSQSDAQRDKSGRPSGRFSAERPERSVSTLKIQRTEQGDSAVYLCASSLEGGGAANKRYFGPGTRLTVT.

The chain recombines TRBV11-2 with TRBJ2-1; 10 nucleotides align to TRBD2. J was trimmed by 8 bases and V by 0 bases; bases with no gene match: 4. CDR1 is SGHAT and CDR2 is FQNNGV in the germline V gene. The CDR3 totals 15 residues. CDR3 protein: CASSLEAGGPDEQFF. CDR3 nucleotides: TGTGCCAGCAGCTTAGAAGCGGGGGGGCCGGATGAGCAGTTCTTC.

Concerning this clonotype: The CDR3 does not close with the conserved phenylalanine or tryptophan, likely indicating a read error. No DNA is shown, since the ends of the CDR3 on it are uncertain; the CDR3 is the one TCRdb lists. CDR3 in amino acids: CASSRAGGTTATL. The V and J genes are TRBV7-3 and TRBJ2-3; the table's D call, TRBD1, was not checked against the DNA. In germline, CDR1 is SGHTA, CDR2 FQGTGA. 13 amino acids form the CDR3, both terminal residues included.

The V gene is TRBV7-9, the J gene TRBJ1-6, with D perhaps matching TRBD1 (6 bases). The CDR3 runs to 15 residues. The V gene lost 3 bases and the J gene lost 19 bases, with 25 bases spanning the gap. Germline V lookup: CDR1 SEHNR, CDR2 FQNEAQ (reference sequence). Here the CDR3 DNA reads TGTGCCAGCAGCTTGACAGGCGCCTCTGGAAACACCATACACTTT. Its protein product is CASSLTGASGNTIHF.

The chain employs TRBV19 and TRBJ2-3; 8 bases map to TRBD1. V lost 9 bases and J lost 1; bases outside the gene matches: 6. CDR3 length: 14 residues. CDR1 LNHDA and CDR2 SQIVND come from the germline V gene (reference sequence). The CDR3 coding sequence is TGTGCCAGCACGGACAGGGAGGGCACAGATACGCAGTATTTT. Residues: CASTDREGTDTQYF.

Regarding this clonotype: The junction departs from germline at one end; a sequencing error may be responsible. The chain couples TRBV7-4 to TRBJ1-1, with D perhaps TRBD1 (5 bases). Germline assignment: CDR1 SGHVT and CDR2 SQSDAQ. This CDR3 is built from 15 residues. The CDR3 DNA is TGTGCCAGCAGCGTGGGGGGGGGGACGGATGCTGACGCTTTCTTT. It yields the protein CASSVGGGTDADAFF.

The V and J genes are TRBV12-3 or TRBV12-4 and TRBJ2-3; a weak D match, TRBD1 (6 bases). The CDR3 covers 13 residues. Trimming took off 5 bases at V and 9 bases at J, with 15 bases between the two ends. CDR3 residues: CASSTSGQFTQYF. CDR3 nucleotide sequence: TGTGCCAGCAGTACTAGTGGACAGTTCACGCAGTATTTT.

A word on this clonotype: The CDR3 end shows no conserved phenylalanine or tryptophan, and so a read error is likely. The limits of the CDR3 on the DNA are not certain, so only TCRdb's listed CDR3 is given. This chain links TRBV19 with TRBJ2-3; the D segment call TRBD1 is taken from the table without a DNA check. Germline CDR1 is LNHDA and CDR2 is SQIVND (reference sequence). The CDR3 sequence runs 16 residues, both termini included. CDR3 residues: CASSEQGTSYGQYFDL.

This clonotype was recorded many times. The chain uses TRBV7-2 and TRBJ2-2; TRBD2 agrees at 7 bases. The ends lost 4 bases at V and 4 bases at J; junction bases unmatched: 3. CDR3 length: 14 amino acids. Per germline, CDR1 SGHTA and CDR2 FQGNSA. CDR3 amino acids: CASSWGGGTGELFF. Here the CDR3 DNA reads TGTGCCAGCAGCTGGGGGGGAGGCACCGGGGAGCTGTTTTTT.

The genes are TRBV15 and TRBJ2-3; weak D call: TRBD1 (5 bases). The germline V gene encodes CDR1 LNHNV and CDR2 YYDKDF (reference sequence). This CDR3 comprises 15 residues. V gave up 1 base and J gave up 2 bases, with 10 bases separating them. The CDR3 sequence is CATSRGLGDTDTQYF. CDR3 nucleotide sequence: TGTGCCACCAGCAGAGGGTTAGGGGACACAGATACGCAGTATTTT. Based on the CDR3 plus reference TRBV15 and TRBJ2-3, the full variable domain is DAMVIQNPRYQVTQFGKPVTLSCSQTLNHNVMYWYQQKSSQAPKLLFHYYDKDFNNEADTPDNFQSRRPNTSFCFLDIRSPGLGDTAMYLCATSRGLGDTDTQYFGPGTRLTVL.

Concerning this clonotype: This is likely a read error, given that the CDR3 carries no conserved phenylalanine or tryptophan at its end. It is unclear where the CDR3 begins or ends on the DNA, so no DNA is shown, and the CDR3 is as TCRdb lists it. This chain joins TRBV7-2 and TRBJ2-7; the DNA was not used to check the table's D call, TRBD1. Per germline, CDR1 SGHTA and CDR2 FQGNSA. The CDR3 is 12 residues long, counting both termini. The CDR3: CASSSEGVEQSY.

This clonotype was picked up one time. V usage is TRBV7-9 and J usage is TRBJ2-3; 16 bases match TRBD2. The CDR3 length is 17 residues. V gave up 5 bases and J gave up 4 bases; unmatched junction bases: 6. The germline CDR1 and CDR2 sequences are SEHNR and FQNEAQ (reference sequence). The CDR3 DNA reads TGTGCCAGCAGCCCGTCGGGACTAGCGGGGGGGCCAGATACGCAGTATTTT. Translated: CASSPSGLAGGPDTQYF.

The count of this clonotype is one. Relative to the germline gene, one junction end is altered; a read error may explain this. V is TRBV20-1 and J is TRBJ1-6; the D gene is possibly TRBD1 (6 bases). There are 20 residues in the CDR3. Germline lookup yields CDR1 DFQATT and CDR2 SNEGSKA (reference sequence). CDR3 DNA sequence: TGCGGTGCTAGAGATCGAGACGTAGGGGGGACGGTCTCCTATAATTCACCCCTCCACTTT. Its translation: CGARDRDVGGTVSYNSPLHF.

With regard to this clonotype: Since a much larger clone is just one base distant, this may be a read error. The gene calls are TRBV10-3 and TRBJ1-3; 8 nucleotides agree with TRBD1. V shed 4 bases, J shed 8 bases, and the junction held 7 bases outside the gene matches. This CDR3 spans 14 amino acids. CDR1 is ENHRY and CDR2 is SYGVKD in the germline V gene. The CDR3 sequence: CAISADRAEDTIYF. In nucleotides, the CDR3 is TGTGCCATCAGTGCGGACAGGGCGGAAGACACCATATATTTT.

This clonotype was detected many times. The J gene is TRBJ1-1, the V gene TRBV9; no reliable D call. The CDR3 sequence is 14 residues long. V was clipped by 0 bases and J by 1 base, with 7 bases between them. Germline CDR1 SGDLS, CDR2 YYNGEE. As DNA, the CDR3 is TGTGCCAGCAGCGTAGGTCAAGGGAACACTGAAGCTTTCTTT. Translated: CASSVGQGNTEAFF. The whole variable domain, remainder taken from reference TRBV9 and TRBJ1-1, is DSGVTQTPKHLITATGQRVTLRCSPRSGDLSVYWYQQSLDQGLQFLIQYYNGEERAKGNILERFSAQQFPDLHSELNLSSLELGDSALYFCASSVGQGNTEAFFGQGTRLTVV.

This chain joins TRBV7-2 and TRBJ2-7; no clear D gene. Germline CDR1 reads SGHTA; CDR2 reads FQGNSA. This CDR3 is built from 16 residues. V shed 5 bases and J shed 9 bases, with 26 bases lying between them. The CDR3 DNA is TGTGCCAGCAGCCCGGAAGGCAGGCCAAACAGTTTTTTGCAGTACTTC. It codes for CASSPEGRPNSFLQYF.

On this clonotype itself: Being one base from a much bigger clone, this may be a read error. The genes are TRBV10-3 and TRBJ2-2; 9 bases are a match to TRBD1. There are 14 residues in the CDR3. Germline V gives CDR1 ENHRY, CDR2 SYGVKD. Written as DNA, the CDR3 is TGTGCCAGCAGTGCGACAGGGGGCACCGGGGAGCTGTTTTTT. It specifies CASSATGGTGELFF.

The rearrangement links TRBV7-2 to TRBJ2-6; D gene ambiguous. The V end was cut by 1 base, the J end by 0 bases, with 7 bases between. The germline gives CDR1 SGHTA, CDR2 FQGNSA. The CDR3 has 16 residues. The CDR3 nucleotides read TGTGCCAGCAGCTTAGACCCGGACTCTGGGGCCAACGTCCTGACTTTC. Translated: CASSLDPDSGANVLTF.